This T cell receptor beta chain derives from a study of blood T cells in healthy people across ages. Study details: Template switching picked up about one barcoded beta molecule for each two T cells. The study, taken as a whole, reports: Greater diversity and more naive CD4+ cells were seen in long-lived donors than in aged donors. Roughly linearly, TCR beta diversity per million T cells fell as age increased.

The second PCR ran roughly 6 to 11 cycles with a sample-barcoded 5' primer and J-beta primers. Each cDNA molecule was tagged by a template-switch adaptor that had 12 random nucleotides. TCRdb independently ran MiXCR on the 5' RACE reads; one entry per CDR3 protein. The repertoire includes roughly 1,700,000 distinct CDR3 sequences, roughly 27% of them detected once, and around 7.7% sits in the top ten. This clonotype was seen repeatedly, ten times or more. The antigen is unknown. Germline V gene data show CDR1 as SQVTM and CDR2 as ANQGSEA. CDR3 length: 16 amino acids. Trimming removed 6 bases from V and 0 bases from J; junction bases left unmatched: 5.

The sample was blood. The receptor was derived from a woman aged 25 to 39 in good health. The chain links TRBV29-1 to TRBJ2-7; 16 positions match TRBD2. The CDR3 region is CSVSGTSGGGSYEQYF. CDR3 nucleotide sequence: TGCAGCGTATCCGGGACTAGCGGGGGGGGCTCCTACGAGCAGTACTTC.